Listed below are T cell receptor beta chains from one sample, sequenced in a study of T cells in Graves' hyperthyroidism and ophthalmopathy. TCRdb passed the multiplex PCR reads through MiXCR, listing each CDR3 protein once. The repertoire holds 300,000 to 450,000 distinct CDR3 sequences, less than 15% seen once, with roughly 20% in the top ten. Sequencing was done on a sample of blood. The receptors were gathered from a man aged 25 to 45 with Graves' hyperthyroidism that later progressed to Graves' ophthalmopathy. The CDR3 runs from the conserved cysteine through the conserved F or W. Fields, in order: V gene, clone size, J gene, D gene, CDR3 DNA, CDR3 protein. The D gene is left open where the match is weak. Size is omitted from some rows. Given values are once, few, many or a class for expanded clones.

v_gene: TRBV4-1
abundance: -
j_gene: TRBJ2-1
d_gene: -
CDR3nt: TGCGCCAGCAGCCCCCGTTACAATGAGCAGTTCTTC
CDR3aa: CASSPRYNEQFF

v_gene: TRBV28
abundance: many
j_gene: TRBJ2-1
d_gene: -
CDR3nt: TGTGCCAGCAGTTTAAGGCTAGCAGCCTACAATGAGCAGTTCTTC
CDR3aa: CASSLRLAAYNEQFF

v_gene: TRBV6-1
abundance: -
j_gene: TRBJ2-6
d_gene: -
CDR3nt: TGTGCCAGCACCAACCCCGTCTCTGGGGCCAACGTCCTGACTTTC
CDR3aa: CASTNPVSGANVLTF

v_gene: TRBV20-1
abundance: -
j_gene: TRBJ1-5
d_gene: TRBD1
CDR3nt: TGCAGTGCTAGAGGAGGGACAGGGGACCAGCCCCAGCATTTT
CDR3aa: CSARGGTGDQPQHF

v_gene: TRBV7-9
abundance: few
j_gene: TRBJ1-4
d_gene: -
CDR3nt: TGTGCCAGCAGCGAGGTGGCGGCGCCTAATGAAAAACTGTTTTTT
CDR3aa: CASSEVAAPNEKLFF

v_gene: TRBV6-1
abundance: -
j_gene: TRBJ2-7
d_gene: -
CDR3nt: TGTGCCAGCACCCACAGGGCCACCTACGAGCAGTACTTC
CDR3aa: CASTHRATYEQYF

v_gene: TRBV3-1
abundance: many
j_gene: TRBJ1-5
d_gene: TRBD1
CDR3nt: TGTGCCAGCAGCCAAGGGACAGGGTTCGGTCAGCCCCAGCATTTT
CDR3aa: CASSQGTGFGQPQHF

v_gene: TRBV2
abundance: many
j_gene: TRBJ2-2
d_gene: -
CDR3nt: TGTGCCAGCAGGCAGGGGCACACCGGGGAGCTGTTTTTT
CDR3aa: CASRQGHTGELFF

v_gene: TRBV19
abundance: -
j_gene: TRBJ2-1
d_gene: TRBD1
CDR3nt: TGTGCCAGTAGTACACACTACGGGACAGGGCTAAATGAGCAGTTCTTC
CDR3aa: CASSTHYGTGLNEQFF

v_gene: TRBV28
abundance: many
j_gene: TRBJ1-5
d_gene: TRBD1
CDR3nt: TGTGCCAGCAGCCACAGGGGGACGCAGCCCCAGCATTTT
CDR3aa: CASSHRGTQPQHF

v_gene: TRBV12-3/TRBV12-4
abundance: few
j_gene: TRBJ2-6
d_gene: TRBD1
CDR3nt: TGTGCCAGCAGCCCCGGACAGGGGATGACTGGGGCCAACGTCCTGACTTTC
CDR3aa: CASSPGQGMTGANVLTF

v_gene: TRBV9
abundance: few
j_gene: TRBJ1-2
d_gene: -
CDR3nt: TGTGCCAGCAGCGGCGAAATGGACACCTCTAACTATGGCTACACCTTC
CDR3aa: CASSGEMDTSNYGYTF

v_gene: TRBV4-1
abundance: once
j_gene: TRBJ1-1
d_gene: TRBD1
CDR3nt: TGCGCCAGCAGCCAGCGTCCCGGGACAGGGTTCCCTGAAGCTTTCTTT
CDR3aa: CASSQRPGTGFPEAFF

v_gene: TRBV5-7
abundance: few
j_gene: TRBJ1-1
d_gene: -
CDR3nt: TGTGCCAGCAGCTTGGGCCAGGAGAGTATGAACACTGAAGCTTTCTTT
CDR3aa: CASSLGQESMNTEAFF

v_gene: TRBV18
abundance: few
j_gene: TRBJ1-1
d_gene: -
CDR3nt: TGTGCCAGCTCACACGTGGGCGGACAGACGATGAACACTGAAGCTTTCTTC
CDR3aa: CASSHVGGQTMNTEAFF

v_gene: TRBV7-3
abundance: many
j_gene: TRBJ2-3
d_gene: -
CDR3nt: TGTGCCAGCAGCTTGACAGGCACAGATACGCAGTATTTT
CDR3aa: CASSLTGTDTQYF

v_gene: TRBV7-9
abundance: -
j_gene: TRBJ2-1
d_gene: -
CDR3nt: TGTGCCAGCAGCCTCCCCTATGGGTACAATGAGCAGTTCTTC
CDR3aa: CASSLPYGYNEQFF

v_gene: TRBV5-1
abundance: few
j_gene: TRBJ1-2
d_gene: -
CDR3nt: TGCGCCAGCAGCTTGATGGGACGCAGCGGGAACTATGGCTACACCTTC
CDR3aa: CASSLMGRSGNYGYTF

v_gene: TRBV7-8
abundance: many
j_gene: TRBJ2-7
d_gene: -
CDR3nt: TGTGCCAGCAAGGGCAGCTCCTACGAGCAGTACTTC
CDR3aa: CASKGSSYEQYF

v_gene: TRBV5-1
abundance: many
j_gene: TRBJ2-1
d_gene: TRBD2
CDR3nt: TGCGCCAGCAGCTTGGGAGCGGGGGGGCCGGGTGAGCAGTTCTTC
CDR3aa: CASSLGAGGPGEQFF

v_gene: TRBV20-1
abundance: -
j_gene: TRBJ2-4
d_gene: -
CDR3nt: TGCAGTGCTAGTCGGACGATTGTCTGGGAAAACATTCAGTACTTC
CDR3aa: CSASRTIVWENIQYF

v_gene: TRBV11-3
abundance: many
j_gene: TRBJ2-7
d_gene: -
CDR3nt: TGTGCCAGCAGCCCTACTCGGTGGGGGCCTATTTACGAGCAGTACTTC
CDR3aa: CASSPTRWGPIYEQYF

v_gene: TRBV5-5
abundance: -
j_gene: TRBJ1-5
d_gene: -
CDR3nt: TGTGCCAGCAGCCCTATGGGGAATCAGCCCCAGCATTTT
CDR3aa: CASSPMGNQPQHF

v_gene: TRBV7-2
abundance: -
j_gene: TRBJ1-2
d_gene: TRBD1
CDR3nt: TGTGCCAGCAGCTCGGACAGGCCTGCGGACTATGGCTACACCTTC
CDR3aa: CASSSDRPADYGYTF

v_gene: TRBV28
abundance: -
j_gene: TRBJ2-7
d_gene: TRBD1
CDR3nt: TGTGCCAGCAGTTCCCCTGACAGGGCCCTTGGCCACGAGCAGTACTTC
CDR3aa: CASSSPDRALGHEQYF

v_gene: TRBV5-6
abundance: -
j_gene: TRBJ2-1
d_gene: TRBD1
CDR3nt: TGTGCCAGCAGCCTAGACAGGGGGTTGGTGTTCTTC
CDR3aa: CASSLDRGLVFF

v_gene: TRBV28
abundance: many
j_gene: TRBJ1-2
d_gene: TRBD1
CDR3nt: TGTGCCAGTACGACAGGGGGCTATGGCTACACCTTC
CDR3aa: CASTTGGYGYTF

v_gene: TRBV2
abundance: -
j_gene: TRBJ2-7
d_gene: TRBD1
CDR3nt: TGTGCCAGCGATAGGACAGGGGGAAAGTACGAGCAGTACTTC
CDR3aa: CASDRTGGKYEQYF

v_gene: TRBV4-1
abundance: few
j_gene: TRBJ2-2
d_gene: -
CDR3nt: TGCGCCAGCAGCCAAGGGTGGGGTGGCCCCGGGGAGCTGTTTTTT
CDR3aa: CASSQGWGGPGELFF

v_gene: TRBV5-6
abundance: -
j_gene: TRBJ1-1
d_gene: TRBD1
CDR3nt: TGTGCCAGCAGCCGGGGACAGGTGAACACTGAAGCTTTCTTT
CDR3aa: CASSRGQVNTEAFF

v_gene: TRBV24-1
abundance: -
j_gene: TRBJ1-2
d_gene: TRBD1
CDR3nt: TGTGCCACCAGTGATCCCGGACAGGGGGCTCGGAGCTACACCTTC
CDR3aa: CATSDPGQGARSYTF

v_gene: TRBV28
abundance: few
j_gene: TRBJ2-6
d_gene: -
CDR3nt: TGTGCCAGCAGCCGGGGTGCCGGGGCCAACGTCCTGACTTTC
CDR3aa: CASSRGAGANVLTF

v_gene: TRBV5-6
abundance: few
j_gene: TRBJ2-4
d_gene: -
CDR3nt: TGTGCCAGCAGCTCCGGCCTCTCAACTTTTACCAAAAACATTCAGTACTTC
CDR3aa: CASSSGLSTFTKNIQYF

v_gene: TRBV18
abundance: many
j_gene: TRBJ1-5
d_gene: -
CDR3nt: TGTGCCAGCTCACCAGGAGGGAACCATCAGCCCCAGCATTTT
CDR3aa: CASSPGGNHQPQHF

v_gene: TRBV4-1
abundance: few
j_gene: TRBJ1-5
d_gene: TRBD1
CDR3nt: TGCGCCAGCGGACCCTTGGACAGGGCCAATCAGCCCCAGCATTTT
CDR3aa: CASGPLDRANQPQHF

v_gene: TRBV20-1
abundance: many
j_gene: TRBJ2-3
d_gene: TRBD2
CDR3nt: TGCAGTGCTCCGACCTCTAGCGGGGGAACTAGCACAGATACGCAGTATTTT
CDR3aa: CSAPTSSGGTSTDTQYF

v_gene: TRBV2
abundance: few
j_gene: TRBJ2-3
d_gene: TRBD2
CDR3nt: TGTGCCAGCAGTAGACTAGCGGGGGGAGATACGCAGTATTTT
CDR3aa: CASSRLAGGDTQYF

v_gene: TRBV7-9
abundance: many
j_gene: TRBJ2-7
d_gene: -
CDR3nt: TGTGCCAGCAGCACCCGTATGGGGGGCGGCGAGCAGTACTTC
CDR3aa: CASSTRMGGGEQYF

v_gene: TRBV6-1
abundance: many
j_gene: TRBJ1-4
d_gene: TRBD1
CDR3nt: TGTGCCAGTTCCTCACAGGGGTGGAAGGAAAAACTGTTTTTT
CDR3aa: CASSSQGWKEKLFF

v_gene: TRBV9
abundance: many
j_gene: TRBJ1-2
d_gene: TRBD1
CDR3nt: TGTGCCAGCAGCGCCGGGACAGGAACTAACTATGGCTACACCTTC
CDR3aa: CASSAGTGTNYGYTF

v_gene: TRBV7-2
abundance: many
j_gene: TRBJ2-1
d_gene: -
CDR3nt: TGTGCCAGCAGCTTAAATTTCGACATTTCCTACAATGAGCAGTTCTTC
CDR3aa: CASSLNFDISYNEQFF

v_gene: TRBV4-2
abundance: -
j_gene: TRBJ2-3
d_gene: -
CDR3nt: TGTGCCAGCAGCCAAGATCACCGAGGGTCAGATACGCAGTATTTT
CDR3aa: CASSQDHRGSDTQYF

v_gene: TRBV29-1
abundance: -
j_gene: TRBJ1-2
d_gene: -
CDR3nt: TGCAGCGTTGAAAACGGCAGTAACTATGGCTACACCTTC
CDR3aa: CSVENGSNYGYTF

v_gene: TRBV19
abundance: -
j_gene: TRBJ2-7
d_gene: -
CDR3nt: TGTGCCAGTAGTATAGTTCACAGTTACGAGCAGTACTTC
CDR3aa: CASSIVHSYEQYF

v_gene: TRBV12-3/TRBV12-4
abundance: many
j_gene: TRBJ2-5
d_gene: -
CDR3nt: TGTGCCAGCAGCCCCCCAGGGGCGGTGGAGACCCAGTACTTC
CDR3aa: CASSPPGAVETQYF

v_gene: TRBV4-2
abundance: -
j_gene: TRBJ2-2
d_gene: TRBD2
CDR3nt: TGTGCCAGCAGCCAAGGCTCTAGCGGGGGTATCCCACCCGGGGAGCTGTTTTTT
CDR3aa: CASSQGSSGGIPPGELFF

v_gene: TRBV7-9
abundance: -
j_gene: TRBJ2-7
d_gene: -
CDR3nt: TGTGCCAGCCGGGACGACTACGAGCAGTACTTC
CDR3aa: CASRDDYEQYF

v_gene: TRBV6-1
abundance: few
j_gene: TRBJ1-2
d_gene: -
CDR3nt: TGTGCCAGCAGTGAATACTATTCCCCGGCGAACGGAAGGGGCTACACCTTC
CDR3aa: CASSEYYSPANGRGYTF

v_gene: TRBV4-1
abundance: -
j_gene: TRBJ2-2
d_gene: -
CDR3nt: TGCGCCAGCAGCCAAGTGGGGGACGGCGGGGAGCTGTTTTTT
CDR3aa: CASSQVGDGGELFF